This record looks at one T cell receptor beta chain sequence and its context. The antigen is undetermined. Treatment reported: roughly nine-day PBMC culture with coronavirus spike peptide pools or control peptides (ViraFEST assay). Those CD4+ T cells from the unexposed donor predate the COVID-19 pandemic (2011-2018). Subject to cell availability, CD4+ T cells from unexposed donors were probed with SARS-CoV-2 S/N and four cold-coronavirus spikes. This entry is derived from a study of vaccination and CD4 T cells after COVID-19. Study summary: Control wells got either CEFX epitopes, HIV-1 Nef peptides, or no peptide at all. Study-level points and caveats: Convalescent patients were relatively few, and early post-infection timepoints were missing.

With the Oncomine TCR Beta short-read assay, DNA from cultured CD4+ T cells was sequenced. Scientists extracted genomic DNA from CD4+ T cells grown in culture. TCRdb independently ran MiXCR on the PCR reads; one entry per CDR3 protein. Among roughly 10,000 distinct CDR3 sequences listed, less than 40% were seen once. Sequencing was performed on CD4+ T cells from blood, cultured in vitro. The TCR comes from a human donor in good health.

The CDR3 DNA is TGTGCCACCAGTGACTACGGACATCCCAGAGGAACCGGGGAGCTGTTTTTT. Translation gives CATSDYGHPRGTGELFF. The chain employs TRBV24-1 and TRBJ2-2; a possible D gene is TRBD1 (5 bases). The CDR3 has 17 residues. The V gene's germline CDR1 is KGHDR and CDR2 SFDVKD. V gave up 4 bases and J gave up 5 bases, with 19 bases separating them.